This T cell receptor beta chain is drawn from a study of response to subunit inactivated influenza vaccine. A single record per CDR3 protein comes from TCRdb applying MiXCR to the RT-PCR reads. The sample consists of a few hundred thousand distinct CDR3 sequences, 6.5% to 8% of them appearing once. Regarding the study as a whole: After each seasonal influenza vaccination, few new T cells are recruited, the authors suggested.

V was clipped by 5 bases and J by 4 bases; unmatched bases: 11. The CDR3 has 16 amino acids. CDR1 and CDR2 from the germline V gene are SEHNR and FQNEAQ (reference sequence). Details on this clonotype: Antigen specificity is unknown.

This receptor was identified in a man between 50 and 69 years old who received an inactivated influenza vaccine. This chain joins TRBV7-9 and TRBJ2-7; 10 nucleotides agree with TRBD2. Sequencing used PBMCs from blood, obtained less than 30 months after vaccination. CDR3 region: CASSQRPSGGQYEQYF. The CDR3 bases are TGTGCCAGCAGCCAACGGCCTAGCGGGGGCCAATACGAGCAGTACTTC.